Listed below are T cell receptor beta chains from one sample, sequenced in a study of vaccination effects on CD4 cells after COVID-19. No antigen is known for these receptors. The method was immunoSEQ multiplex PCR; TCRdb's version includes in-frame clones alone and lacks a portion of them. The table has approximately 78,000 clones, around 81% seen once. The material was CD4+ T cells from PBMCs cultured with HCoV-229E spike peptides, obtained after COVID-19 vaccination. The receptors come from a human donor who received a COVID-19 vaccine. Each CDR3 is given with its conserved first and last residue. Fields, in order: V gene, J gene, clone size, D gene, CDR3 DNA, CDR3 protein. D genes are given only for firm matches. The size field is filled for only some rows; it gives once, few, many or a size class.

V gene: TRBV7-2; J gene: TRBJ1-2; clone size: .; D gene: .; CDR3 DNA: TGTGCCAGCAGCTTAATAGGGTCCGATGGCTACACCTTC; CDR3 protein: CASSLIGSDGYTF
V gene: TRBV24-1; J gene: TRBJ1-2; clone size: .; D gene: .; CDR3 DNA: TGTGCCACCAGTGATACAGGGTATTTTGGCGGCTACACCTTC; CDR3 protein: CATSDTGYFGGYTF
V gene: TRBV20-1; J gene: TRBJ2-2; clone size: .; D gene: .; CDR3 DNA: TGCAGTGCTAGCGTGACCGGGGAGCTGTTTTTT; CDR3 protein: CSASVTGELFF
V gene: TRBV5-5; J gene: TRBJ2-3; clone size: .; D gene: TRBD2; CDR3 DNA: TGTGCCAGCAGCTGGGCCGGGACTAGCGGGGGGGCAAAGTATTTT; CDR3 protein: CASSWAGTSGGAKYF
V gene: TRBV28; J gene: TRBJ1-6; clone size: .; D gene: .; CDR3 DNA: TGTGCCAGCAGCCCCGGGACACTCAACTCACCCCTCCACTTT; CDR3 protein: CASSPGTLNSPLHF
V gene: TRBV5-1; J gene: TRBJ1-6; clone size: once; D gene: .; CDR3 DNA: TGCGCCAGCAGCTTGGTAGGAGTGCTGAATTCACCCCTCCACTTT; CDR3 protein: CASSLVGVLNSPLHF
V gene: TRBV4-1; J gene: TRBJ2-1; clone size: once; D gene: .; CDR3 DNA: TGCGCCAGCAGCCAAGATTCAGGGGACCGGGGGGATGAGCAGTTCTTC; CDR3 protein: CASSQDSGDRGDEQFF
V gene: TRBV19; J gene: TRBJ2-3; clone size: .; D gene: TRBD1; CDR3 DNA: TGTGCCAGTAGTAACAGGGGGCATGTAGATACGCAGTATTTT; CDR3 protein: CASSNRGHVDTQYF
V gene: TRBV5-6; J gene: TRBJ2-5; clone size: .; D gene: .; CDR3 DNA: TGTGCCAGCAGCTTGTATGGCCTAACGACGAAAGAGACCCAGTACTTC; CDR3 protein: CASSLYGLTTKETQYF
V gene: TRBV7-2; J gene: TRBJ2-1; clone size: .; D gene: .; CDR3 DNA: TGTGCCAGCAGCTTATATTCGCGTGGAAAGGAGCAGTTCTTC; CDR3 protein: CASSLYSRGKEQFF
V gene: TRBV5-1; J gene: TRBJ2-5; clone size: .; D gene: .; CDR3 DNA: TGCGCCAGCAGCTTGGCCCCACCGCAAGAGACCCAGTACTTC; CDR3 protein: CASSLAPPQETQYF
V gene: TRBV3-1/TRBV3-2; J gene: TRBJ1-3; clone size: few; D gene: .; CDR3 DNA: TGTGCCAGCAGCCAAGTCTACTCTGGAAACACCATATATTTT; CDR3 protein: CASSQVYSGNTIYF
V gene: TRBV25-1; J gene: TRBJ1-1; clone size: .; D gene: .; CDR3 DNA: TGTGCCAGCAGGAACGAACATAGGAGCACTGAAGCTTTCTTT; CDR3 protein: CASRNEHRSTEAFF
V gene: TRBV13; J gene: TRBJ2-3; clone size: .; D gene: .; CDR3 DNA: TGTGCCAGCAGTCCGGACATCACAGATACGCAGTATTTT; CDR3 protein: CASSPDITDTQYF
V gene: TRBV9; J gene: TRBJ1-1; clone size: .; D gene: .; CDR3 DNA: TGTGCCAGCAGCCCACAGGGTCGGCTGAACACTGAAGCTTTCTTT; CDR3 protein: CASSPQGRLNTEAFF
V gene: TRBV18; J gene: TRBJ1-2; clone size: .; D gene: .; CDR3 DNA: TGTGCCAGCTCACCGATACCAGGTTATACTAACTATGGCTACACCTTC; CDR3 protein: CASSPIPGYTNYGYTF
V gene: TRBV11-1; J gene: TRBJ1-1; clone size: .; D gene: .; CDR3 DNA: TGTGCCAGCAGCTTGTTAGTGGGCCTCGACACTGAAGCTTTCTTT; CDR3 protein: CASSLLVGLDTEAFF
V gene: TRBV12-2; J gene: TRBJ2-1; clone size: once; D gene: .; CDR3 DNA: TGTGCAAGTCGCTTAAAAAAGCTAGCGGGGGGGCTTGGCAATGAGCAGTTCTTC; CDR3 protein: CASRLKKLAGGLGNEQFF
V gene: TRBV19; J gene: TRBJ1-1; clone size: .; D gene: TRBD1; CDR3 DNA: TGTGCCAGTAGTATCGGCCAGGGGGCTCGGAACACTGAAGCTTTCTTT; CDR3 protein: CASSIGQGARNTEAFF
V gene: TRBV19; J gene: TRBJ2-2; clone size: few; D gene: TRBD1; CDR3 DNA: TGTGCCAGTAGCCCGACAGGGACGACCGGGGAGCTGTTTTTT; CDR3 protein: CASSPTGTTGELFF
V gene: TRBV7-8; J gene: TRBJ2-5; clone size: .; D gene: .; CDR3 DNA: TGTGCCAGCAGCTTAGTAGAGGCCCAGTACTTC; CDR3 protein: CASSLVEAQYF
V gene: TRBV7-8; J gene: TRBJ2-1; clone size: .; D gene: .; CDR3 DNA: TGTGCCAGCAGCTTACTCACGAGGGGAGCTTTAAACAATGAGCAGTTCTTC; CDR3 protein: CASSLLTRGALNNEQFF
V gene: TRBV18; J gene: TRBJ2-3; clone size: .; D gene: .; CDR3 DNA: TGTGCCGCCTCAGCTACCAGCACAGATACGCAGTATTTT; CDR3 protein: CAASATSTDTQYF
V gene: TRBV4-1; J gene: TRBJ1-3; clone size: once; D gene: .; CDR3 DNA: TGCGCCAGCAGCCCCCGGGACACATATAGGACTGGAAACACCATATATTTT; CDR3 protein: CASSPRDTYRTGNTIYF
V gene: TRBV7-2; J gene: TRBJ2-5; clone size: .; D gene: TRBD1; CDR3 DNA: TGTGCCAGCAGCTTAGTTTCTGGGACAGCAGAGACCCAGTACTTC; CDR3 protein: CASSLVSGTAETQYF
V gene: TRBV6-6; J gene: TRBJ2-3; clone size: .; D gene: TRBD2; CDR3 DNA: TGTGCCAGCAGCCCCGGACTAGCGGGGGCCTCAGATACGCAGTATTTT; CDR3 protein: CASSPGLAGASDTQYF
V gene: TRBV5-6; J gene: TRBJ2-1; clone size: .; D gene: TRBD1; CDR3 DNA: TGTGCCAGCAGCTTGATCTCCCCCGACAGGGGTCACAATGAGCAGTTCTTC; CDR3 protein: CASSLISPDRGHNEQFF
V gene: TRBV5-6; J gene: TRBJ2-3; clone size: .; D gene: .; CDR3 DNA: TGTGCCAGCAGCTTGGGGTCAGGGATACGCCAGTATTTT; CDR3 protein: CASSLGSGIRQYF
V gene: TRBV10-3; J gene: TRBJ2-2; clone size: .; D gene: TRBD2; CDR3 DNA: TGTGCCATCAGTGAGTCACTAGCGAGGACCGGGGAGCTGTTTTTT; CDR3 protein: CAISESLARTGELFF